One and the same sample provided the 10 T cell receptor beta chains below, sequenced in a study of shared clonotypes between healthy human individuals. Positive CCR7 selection of CD45RO-negative cells yielded the naive CD8 cells, and terminally differentiated effector memory CD45RA+ cells were excluded. The table came from immunoSEQ multiplex PCR; TCRdb's copy has only in-frame clones and leaves some out. The table has about 2.1 million clones, over 85% seen once. The sample taken for sequencing was naive CD8+ T cells from PBMCs. The receptors stem from a young man in good health. Some clones in this sample may be carry-over from other donors' samples.

The gene calls are TRBV29-1 and TRBJ2-3, with TRBD2 as a possible D gene (6 bases). Germline V gene data show CDR1 as SQVTM and CDR2 as ANQGSEA. The CDR3 runs to 15 residues. The germline V and J ends were trimmed by 7 bases and 0 bases, with 17 bases remaining between them. CDR3 DNA: TGCAGCGGTGGGGATAGACTAGGAAGCACAGATACGCAGTATTTT. Protein: CSGGDRLGSTDTQYF.

The table lists this clone with a count of one. The rearrangement links TRBV9 to TRBJ2-3; TRBD2 matches at 11 bases. V lost 4 bases, J lost 6 bases, and 7 bases stayed unmatched. CDR3 size: 15 residues. The germline CDR1 and CDR2 sequences are SGDLS and YYNGEE. CDR3 protein: CASSHSGRAGDTQYF. The DNA of the CDR3 is TGTGCCAGCAGCCATAGCGGGAGGGCCGGGGATACGCAGTATTTT.

The chain uses TRBV7-9 and TRBJ2-7, with D perhaps TRBD1 (5 bases). Germline-derived CDR1 and CDR2 are SEHNR and FQNEAQ (reference sequence). With 3 bases removed from V and 3 bases from J, the gap between germline ends came to 6 bases. The CDR3 extends over 12 amino acids. CDR3 loop: CASSLDIYEQYF. In DNA, the CDR3 is TGTGCCAGCAGCTTGGACATCTACGAGCAGTACTTC.

The chain couples TRBV6-5 to TRBJ1-1; possible D gene TRBD1, 6 bases. V lost 8 bases and J 5 bases, leaving 15 bases between the germline ends. CDR1 MNHEY and CDR2 SVGAGI come from the germline V gene. The CDR3 sequence is 13 residues long. The CDR3 DNA follows: TGTGCCAGCGTACAGGGAGTAGGGACTGAAGCTTTCTTT. Amino acid sequence: CASVQGVGTEAFF.

Notes on this clone: This sample also contains other DNA sequences that code for the same CDR3. CDR3 sequence: CASSFRDSYEQYF. CDR3 DNA: TGTGCCAGCAGCTTTCGAGACAGCTACGAGCAGTACTTC. The V and J genes are TRBV7-8 and TRBJ2-7; a weak D match, TRBD1 (5 bases). The CDR3 spans 13 residues. V was shortened by 3 bases and J by 3 bases, with 9 bases between the two germline ends. Germline V gene data show CDR1 as SGHVS and CDR2 as FQNEAQ.

Regarding this clone: This sample also contains other DNA sequences that code for the same CDR3. The rearrangement links TRBV7-9 to TRBJ1-1; D unclear. V shed 5 bases and J shed 5 bases, with 12 bases lying between them. In germline, CDR1 is SEHNR, CDR2 FQNEAQ (reference sequence). The CDR3 has 13 amino acids. CDR3 protein: CASSPGTGTEAFF. The CDR3 DNA is TGTGCCAGCAGCCCGGGTACGGGGACTGAAGCTTTCTTT.

The chain links TRBV9 to TRBJ2-2, with TRBD2 matching 8 bases. CDR1 SGDLS and CDR2 YYNGEE come from the germline V gene. V was clipped by 1 base and J by 3 bases; unmatched bases: 11. The CDR3 length is 18 residues. The CDR3 DNA sequence: TGTGCCAGCAGCGTATCTCGGGAGGGCCTGTGGGACACCGGGGAGCTGTTTTTT. This sequence encodes CASSVSREGLWDTGELFF.

The V gene is TRBV7-9, the J gene TRBJ1-2; D uncertain. Germline CDR1 SEHNR, CDR2 FQNEAQ (reference sequence). Trimming shortened V by 1 base and J by 7 bases, and 13 bases separated the two germline ends. The CDR3 consists of 14 residues. This CDR3 reads CASSLVSGFGGYTF. The CDR3 nucleotides read TGTGCCAGCAGCTTAGTGTCGGGGTTCGGTGGCTACACCTTC. The complete variable domain, with remaining parts taken from reference TRBV7-9 and TRBJ1-2, reads DTGVSQNPRHKITKRGQNVTFRCDPISEHNRLYWYRQTLGQGPEFLTYFQNEAQLEKSRLLSDRFSAERPKGSFSTLEIQRTEQGDSAMYLCASSLVSGFGGYTFGSGTRLTVV.

V is TRBV28 and J is TRBJ2-5; TRBD1 might be the D (5 bases). CDR3 length equals 16 residues. CDR1 and CDR2 (germline): MDHEN, SYDVKM. The V gene lost 2 bases and the J gene lost 5 bases, with 18 bases spanning the gap. The CDR3 reads CASSLGQVSDMETQYF. In DNA, the CDR3 is TGTGCCAGCAGTTTAGGTCAGGTATCGGACATGGAGACCCAGTACTTC.

The chain couples TRBV28 to TRBJ1-1; D call uncertain. Germline loops: CDR1 MDHEN, CDR2 SYDVKM. The CDR3 has 15 residues. V shed 5 bases and J shed 0 bases, with 13 bases lying between them. In nucleotides, the CDR3 is TGTGCCAGCAGTGCCGCCGGAGAATTGAACACTGAAGCTTTCTTT. Amino acid sequence: CASSAAGELNTEAFF.